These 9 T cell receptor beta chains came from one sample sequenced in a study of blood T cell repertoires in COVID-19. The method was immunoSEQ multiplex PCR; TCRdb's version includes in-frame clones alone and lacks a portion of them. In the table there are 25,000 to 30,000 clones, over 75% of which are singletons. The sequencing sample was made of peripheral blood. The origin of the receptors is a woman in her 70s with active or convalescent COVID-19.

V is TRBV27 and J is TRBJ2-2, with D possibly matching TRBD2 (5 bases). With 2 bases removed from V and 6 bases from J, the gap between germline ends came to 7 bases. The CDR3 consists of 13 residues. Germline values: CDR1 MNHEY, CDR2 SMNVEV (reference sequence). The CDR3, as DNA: TGTGCCAGCAGTTTACAGGAGGCCGGGGAGCTGTTTTTT. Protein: CASSLQEAGELFF.

The DNA for the CDR3 is TGTGCCAGCAGGCACAGGGGTAACACTGAAGCTTTCTTT. Its translation is CASRHRGNTEAFF. The rearrangement links TRBV3-1 (or the pseudogene TRBV3-2) to TRBJ1-1, with TRBD1 matching 7 bases. CDR3 size: 13 residues. V trimming: 6 bases; J trimming: 2 bases; junction bases outside the gene matches: 3. The germline V gene has CDR1 LGHDT and CDR2 YNNKEL (reference sequence).

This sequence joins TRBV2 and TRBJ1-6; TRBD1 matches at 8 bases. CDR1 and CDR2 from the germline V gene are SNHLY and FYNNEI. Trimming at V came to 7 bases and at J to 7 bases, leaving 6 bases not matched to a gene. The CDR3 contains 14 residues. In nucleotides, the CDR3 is TGTGCCAGCAACCCCAGGACAGGGAATTCACCCCTCCACTTT. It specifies CASNPRTGNSPLHF.

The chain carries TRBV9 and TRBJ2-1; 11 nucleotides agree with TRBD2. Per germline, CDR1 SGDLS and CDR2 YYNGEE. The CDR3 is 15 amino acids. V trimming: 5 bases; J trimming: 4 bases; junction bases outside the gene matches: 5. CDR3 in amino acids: CASSPTSGAYNEQFF. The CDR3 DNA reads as TGTGCCAGCAGTCCGACTAGCGGGGCGTACAATGAGCAGTTCTTC.

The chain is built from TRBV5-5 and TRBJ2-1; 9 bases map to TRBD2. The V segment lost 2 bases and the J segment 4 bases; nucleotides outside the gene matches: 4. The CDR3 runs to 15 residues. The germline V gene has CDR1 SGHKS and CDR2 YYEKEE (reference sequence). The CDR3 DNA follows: TGTGCCAGCAGCTTTCGACTAGCGGTTTACAATGAGCAGTTCTTC. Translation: CASSFRLAVYNEQFF.

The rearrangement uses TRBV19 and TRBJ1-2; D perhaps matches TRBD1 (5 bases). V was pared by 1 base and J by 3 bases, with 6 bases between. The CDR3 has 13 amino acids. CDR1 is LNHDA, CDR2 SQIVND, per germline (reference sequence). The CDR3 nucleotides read TGTGCCAGTAGTATAGCGACAGACTATGGCTACACCTTC. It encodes CASSIATDYGYTF.

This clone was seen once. The DNA of the CDR3 is TGTGCCAGCACTTCCGGGACAGGGGTCCCCGGGGAGCTGTTTTTT. Translating it yields CASTSGTGVPGELFF. The chain links TRBV6-5 to TRBJ2-2; TRBD1 aligns across 10 bases. The CDR3 covers 15 residues. Trimming at V came to 7 bases and at J to 6 bases, leaving 8 bases not matched to a gene. CDR1 is MNHEY and CDR2 is SVGAGI in the germline V gene.

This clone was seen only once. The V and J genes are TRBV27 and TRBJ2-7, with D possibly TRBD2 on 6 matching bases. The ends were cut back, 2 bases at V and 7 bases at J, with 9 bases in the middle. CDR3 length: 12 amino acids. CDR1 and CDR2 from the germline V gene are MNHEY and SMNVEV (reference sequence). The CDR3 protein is CASSLVGGEQYF. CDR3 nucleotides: TGTGCCAGCAGTTTAGTGGGAGGTGAGCAGTACTTC.

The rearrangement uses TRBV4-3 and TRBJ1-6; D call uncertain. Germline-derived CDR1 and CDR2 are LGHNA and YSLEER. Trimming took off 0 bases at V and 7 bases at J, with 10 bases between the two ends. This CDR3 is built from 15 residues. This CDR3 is CASSQELGRNSPLHF. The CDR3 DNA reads TGCGCCAGCAGCCAAGAACTCGGGAGAAATTCACCCCTCCACTTT.